This entry lists 17 T cell receptor beta chains sequenced from one sample in a study of T cells in localized non-small cell lung cancer. Profiled with immunoSEQ multiplex PCR; TCRdb holds only in-frame clones, not every one. This sample has just under 30,000 clones; roughly nine tenths occur once, and the top ten carry about 9.3%. This specimen was peripheral blood, taken before any cancer treatment. The receptors were sampled from a woman aged 35 to 75 with stage I lung adenocarcinoma.

The chain has TRBV20-1 and TRBJ1-1; D may be TRBD1 (6 bases). Germline CDR1 is DFQATT and CDR2 is SNEGSKA (reference sequence). This CDR3 comprises 11 residues. The ends were cut back, 3 bases at V and 5 bases at J, with 7 bases in the middle. The CDR3 sequence is CSASQGTEAFF. CDR3 bases: TGCAGTGCTAGTCAGGGGACTGAAGCTTTCTTT.

The J gene is TRBJ2-2, the V gene TRBV11-2, with D tentatively TRBD1 (7 bases). Deletions cut 5 bases from V and 5 bases from J, with 15 bases between. Germline-derived CDR1 and CDR2 are SGHAT and FQNNGV. This CDR3 region has 15 residues. This chain's CDR3 is CASSPTGTQTGELFF. The CDR3 nucleotides read TGTGCCAGCAGCCCGACAGGGACTCAAACCGGGGAGCTGTTTTTT.

The chain joins TRBV27 to TRBJ1-5; D is unresolved. Trimming shortened V by 2 bases and J by 0 bases, and 8 bases separated the two germline ends. In germline, CDR1 is MNHEY, CDR2 SMNVEV (reference sequence). The CDR3 covers 15 residues. The CDR3 bases are TGTGCCAGCAGTTTAGGGAGCCATAGCAATCAGCCCCAGCATTTT. Its translation: CASSLGSHSNQPQHF.

This chain connects TRBV28 to TRBJ1-5; TRBD1 matches at 11 bases. Trimming at V came to 2 bases and at J to 9 bases, leaving 12 bases not matched to a gene. CDR1 is MDHEN and CDR2 is SYDVKM in the germline V gene. The CDR3 has 17 amino acids. CDR3 sequence reads: CASSLAGTGGVTRPQHF. As DNA, the CDR3 is TGTGCCAGCAGTTTAGCCGGGACAGGGGGTGTTACGCGGCCCCAGCATTTT.

The V gene is TRBV28, the J gene TRBJ2-7, with D maybe TRBD1 (6 bases). The length of the CDR3 is 14 residues. The V gene lost 3 bases and the J gene lost 5 bases, with 14 bases spanning the gap. The germline V gene has CDR1 MDHEN and CDR2 SYDVKM. The CDR3 coding sequence is TGTGCCAGCAGTTTGGGGACAACCTACGACGAGCAGTACTTC. Translated, it gives CASSLGTTYDEQYF. The full variable domain, in which reference TRBV28 and TRBJ2-7 provide the parts outside the CDR3, is DVKVTQSSRYLVKRTGEKVFLECVQDMDHENMFWYRQDPGLGLRLIYFSYDVKMKEKGDIPEGYSVSREKKERFSLILESASTNQTSMYLCASSLGTTYDEQYFGPGTRLTVT.

The V gene is TRBV7-6, the J gene TRBJ2-5; perhaps TRBD2 as D (6 bases). The V gene's germline CDR1 is SGHVS and CDR2 FNYEAQ. The V end lost 4 bases, the J end lost 1 base, and 10 bases lay between the germline ends. The CDR3 is made up of 14 amino acids. This CDR3 is CASSWGDSQETQYF. The CDR3 DNA sequence: TGTGCCAGCAGCTGGGGGGACTCCCAAGAGACCCAGTACTTC.

A few counts support this clone. The CDR3 nucleotides are TGTGCCAGCAGCCCTTCCGGACAGGGAATGAACACTGAAGCTTTCTTT. Translating it yields CASSPSGQGMNTEAFF. J is TRBJ1-1 and V is TRBV7-8; 8 bases line up with TRBD1. The CDR3 is 16 residues long. Germline loops: CDR1 SGHVS, CDR2 FQNEAQ. V was clipped by 5 bases and J by 0 bases; unmatched bases: 8.

The chain's CDR3 is CASSLGGQVNQPQHF. As DNA, the CDR3 is TGTGCCAGCAGCTTAGGGGGACAGGTCAATCAGCCCCAGCATTTT. The chain uses TRBV7-2 and TRBJ1-5, with TRBD1 matching 8 bases. The CDR3 spans 15 residues. The germline V gene encodes CDR1 SGHTA and CDR2 FQGNSA. After removal of 1 base from V and 3 bases from J, the junction contained 2 bases not matched to a gene. The whole variable domain, filled in from reference TRBV7-2 and TRBJ1-5, reads GAGVSQSPSNKVTEKGKDVELRCDPISGHTALYWYRQSLGQGLEFLIYFQGNSAPDKSGLPSDRFSAERTGGSVSTLTIQRTQQEDSAVYLCASSLGGQVNQPQHFGDGTRLSIL.

The J gene is TRBJ2-1, the V gene TRBV11-2; 11 nucleotides agree with TRBD2. V dropped 5 bases and J dropped 4; count of bases not matched to a gene: 10. Germline-derived CDR1 and CDR2 are SGHAT and FQNNGV. The length of the CDR3 is 17 residues. The CDR3 DNA follows: TGTGCCAGCAGCCGACCAACCGGGACTAGCGGATACAATGAGCAGTTCTTC. It specifies CASSRPTGTSGYNEQFF. The full variable domain, with the rest looked up from reference TRBV11-2 and TRBJ2-1, is EAGVAQSPRYKIIEKRQSVAFWCNPISGHATLYWYQQILGQGPKLLIQFQNNGVVDDSQLPKDRFSAERLKGVDSTLKIQPAKLEDSAVYLCASSRPTGTSGYNEQFFGPGTRLTVL.

This clone appeared once. CDR3 sequence: CASSLTVSGNTIYF. The CDR3, as DNA: TGTGCCAGCAGCTTGACAGTCTCTGGAAACACCATATATTTT. This chain connects TRBV11-1 to TRBJ1-3; TRBD1 might be the D (5 bases). V shed 3 bases and J shed 0 bases, with 6 bases lying between them. The CDR3 runs 14 residues. The germline gives CDR1 SGHAT, CDR2 FQDESV (reference sequence). Complete variable domain (other parts from reference TRBV11-1 and TRBJ1-3): EAEVAQSPRYKITEKSQAVAFWCDPISGHATLYWYRQILGQGPELLVQFQDESVVDDSQLPKDRFSAERLKGVDSTLKIQPAELGDSAMYLCASSLTVSGNTIYFGEGSWLTVV.

The chain couples TRBV9 to TRBJ2-6, with TRBD1 matching over 9 bases. Trimming removed 3 bases from V and 0 bases from J; junction bases left unmatched: 19. Germline values: CDR1 SGDLS, CDR2 YYNGEE. There are 22 residues in the CDR3. The CDR3 DNA sequence: TGTGCCAGCAGCGCGCCTCGTCCATCTAGGGACAGGGTTAGCTCTGGGGCCAACGTCCTGACTTTC. This gives the protein CASSAPRPSRDRVSSGANVLTF.

The chain has TRBV7-2 and TRBJ2-2; D call uncertain. Germline CDR1 reads SGHTA; CDR2 reads FQGNSA. Trimming removed 4 bases from V and 8 bases from J, with 14 bases in between. The CDR3 sequence is 14 residues long. CDR3 in amino acids: CASSSSRTTGELFF. DNA for the CDR3: TGTGCCAGCAGCTCGAGCCGCACGACAGGGGAGCTGTTTTTT. Supplemented by reference TRBV7-2 and TRBJ2-2, the full variable domain reads GAGVSQSPSNKVTEKGKDVELRCDPISGHTALYWYRQSLGQGLEFLIYFQGNSAPDKSGLPSDRFSAERTGGSVSTLTIQRTQQEDSAVYLCASSSSRTTGELFFGEGSRLTVL.

CDR3 region: CASSLGGQGIPDTQYF. Written as DNA, the CDR3 is TGTGCCAGCAGCTTAGGGGGACAGGGTATCCCAGATACGCAGTATTTT. The chain joins TRBV13 to TRBJ2-3, with TRBD1 identical over 9 bases. The CDR3 loop spans 16 amino acids. The ends lost 0 bases at V and 4 bases at J; junction bases unmatched: 5. CDR1 PRHDT and CDR2 FYEKMQ come from the germline V gene (reference sequence).

The chain has TRBV28 and TRBJ1-2; 7 bases match TRBD1. Trimming took 5 bases from V and 5 from J; bases not matched to a gene: 14. The CDR3 has 16 amino acids. CDR1 MDHEN and CDR2 SYDVKM come from the germline V gene. As DNA, the CDR3 is TGTGCCAGCAGTCTAAAAGGGACAGTTTCCCTTTATGGCTACACCTTC. It yields the protein CASSLKGTVSLYGYTF.

The rearrangement uses TRBV5-1 and TRBJ2-6; the D is unclear. V lost 7 bases and J 0 bases, leaving 11 bases between the germline ends. This CDR3 spans 15 amino acids. Germline V lookup: CDR1 SGHRS, CDR2 YFSETQ. CDR3 bases: TGCGCCAGCGGTCCTTACTTCTCTGGGGCCAACGTCCTGACTTTC. This encodes CASGPYFSGANVLTF.

This chain connects TRBV5-1 to TRBJ1-1; the match to TRBD1 covers 7 bases. V shed 3 bases, J shed 5 bases, and the junction held 10 bases outside the gene matches. CDR1 is SGHRS, CDR2 YFSETQ, per germline. This CDR3 spans 15 amino acids. In nucleotides, the CDR3 is TGCGCCAGCAGCTCTTCAACAGGGGCACGGACTGAAGCTTTCTTT. Protein product: CASSSSTGARTEAFF.

This clone was counted a single time. The rearrangement links TRBV6-5 to TRBJ2-3; D gene unclear. The germline V gene has CDR1 MNHEY and CDR2 SVGAGI. This CDR3 has 14 residues. V was clipped by 0 bases and J by 3 bases, with 7 bases between them. CDR3 region: CASSYSTRTDTQYF. CDR3 in DNA: TGTGCCAGCAGTTACTCGACCCGGACAGATACGCAGTATTTT.